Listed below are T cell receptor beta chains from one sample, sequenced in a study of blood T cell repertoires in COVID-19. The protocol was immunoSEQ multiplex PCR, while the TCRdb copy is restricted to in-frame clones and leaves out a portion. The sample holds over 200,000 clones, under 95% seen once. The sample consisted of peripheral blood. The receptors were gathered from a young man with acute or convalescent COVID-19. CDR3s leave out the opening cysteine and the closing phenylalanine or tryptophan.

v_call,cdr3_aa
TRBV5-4,ASSPWTGNQRGYT
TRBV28,ASSLAGYETQY
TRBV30,AWLARGRIYGYT
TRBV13,ASSDRGQRQPQH
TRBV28,ASSTPKASQGEQY
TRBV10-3,AIRPATGFDSPLH
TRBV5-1,ASSLGRADTGELF
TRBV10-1,ASRKQGATTIYGYT
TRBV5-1,ASREGWETQY
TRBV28,ASSLTPHYTQY
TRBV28,ASRGWTGSYEQY
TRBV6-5,ASSRTGSSYNEQF
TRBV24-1,ATSEPQGARKF
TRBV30,AWTREGWLDYEQY
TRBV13,ASSSTSGRSTGELF
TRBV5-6,ASSLAGQGVVKTQY
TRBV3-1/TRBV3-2,ASSPELQGNGYT
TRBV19,ASRPLAGGIRELF
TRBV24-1,ATSSGLSNQPQH
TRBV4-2,ASSQGGTSGWRQQY
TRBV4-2,ASSQDADRESYGYT
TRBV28,ASSFLAGTDTQY
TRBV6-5,ASSYSREARGGYT
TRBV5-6,ASSLRAGGLGYEQY
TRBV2,ASREQGASTEAF
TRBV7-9,ASSPILAGYEQY
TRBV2,ASSERQVGQPQH
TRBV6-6,ASGVNNQPQH
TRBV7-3,ASSFDYGETQY
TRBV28,ASRTSINEQY
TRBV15,ATSNRLAGLDEQF
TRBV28,ASSLSPVASLYGYT
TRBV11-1,ASSSGQGLTDTQY
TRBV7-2,ASSLGGGADTQY
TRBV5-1,ASKGWWQGQGPFEAF
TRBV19,ASSIDTRGAEDTEAF
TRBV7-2,ASMDRSYYGYT
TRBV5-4,ASSSSDEQY
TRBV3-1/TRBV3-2,ASSQEIRAYEQY
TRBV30,AWSITGVR
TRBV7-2,ASSPQGTTNYGYT
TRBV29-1,SVVLGGDEKLF
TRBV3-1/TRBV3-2,ASSQPGTFGEKLF
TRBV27,ASSLYVQGNEKLF
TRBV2,ASKTRNSPLH
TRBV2,ASSGLKADTQY
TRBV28,ASSPGSAGNTIY
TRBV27,ASSLFRGGTDTQY